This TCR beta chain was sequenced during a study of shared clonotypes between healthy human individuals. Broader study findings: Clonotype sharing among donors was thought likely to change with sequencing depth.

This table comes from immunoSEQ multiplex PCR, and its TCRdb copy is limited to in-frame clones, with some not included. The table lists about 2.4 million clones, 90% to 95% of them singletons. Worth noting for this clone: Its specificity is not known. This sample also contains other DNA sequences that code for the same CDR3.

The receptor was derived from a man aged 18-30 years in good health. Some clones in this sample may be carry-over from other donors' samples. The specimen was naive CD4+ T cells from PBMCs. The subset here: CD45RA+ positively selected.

For the CDR3, the DNA is TGTGCCAGCAGCTTATTGGGCGGTAGCACAGATACGCAGTATTTT. Translated, it gives CASSLLGGSTDTQYF. This chain uses TRBV7-3 with TRBJ2-3, with no clear D. Trimming pared 2 bases from V and 0 bases from J, leaving 9 bases between. The CDR3 sequence is 15 residues long. The germline gives CDR1 SGHTA, CDR2 FQGTGA.